A selection of T cell receptor beta chains follows, all from one sample in a study of T cells in Graves' hyperthyroidism and ophthalmopathy. TCRdb re-called the multiplex PCR reads with MiXCR, one entry per CDR3 protein. The data hold approximately 400,000 distinct CDR3 sequences, with 13% to 15% observed a single time. The sample taken for sequencing was blood. The receptors were sampled from a woman between 25 and 40 years old with Graves' ophthalmopathy. CDR3s include the opening cysteine and the closing phenylalanine or tryptophan. The D gene is left open where the match is weak. Clone size appears in some rows only: once, few, many, or a class for an expanded clone.

clone size	D gene	V gene	J gene	CDR3 DNA	CDR3 protein
many	-	TRBV10-3	TRBJ2-7	TGTGCCATCGGGGTAGGGGAACAGGGTTTTGGCGAGCAGTACTTC	CAIGVGEQGFGEQYF
many	TRBD1	TRBV14	TRBJ1-1	TGTGCCAGCAGCCAACGAACGCTATGGACAGGGGGCTCGGACACTGAAGCTTTCTTT	CASSQRTLWTGGSDTEAFF
many	-	TRBV27	TRBJ2-3	TGTGCCAGCAGTTTGAGGATAGGCACAGATACGCAGTATTTT	CASSLRIGTDTQYF
-	TRBD1	TRBV19	TRBJ2-2	TGTGCCAGTAGTATAAACAGGGGGTATGTGACCGGGGAGCTGTTTTTT	CASSINRGYVTGELFF
many	TRBD1	TRBV7-2	TRBJ1-1	TGTGCCAGCAGCTTGAGTTTGGGTGGGACAGCCCGAGCTTTCTTT	CASSLSLGGTARAFF
many	TRBD2	TRBV11-3	TRBJ2-1	TGTGCCAGCAGCAAGGGGACTAGCGAAGATTACAATGAGCAGTTCTTC	CASSKGTSEDYNEQFF
many	-	TRBV2	TRBJ2-2	TGTGCCAGCAGTGAAGCCCCTAGGGGGGCCGGGGAGCTGTTTTTT	CASSEAPRGAGELFF
many	-	TRBV20-1	TRBJ1-4	TGCAGTGCCGCCGAGGAGGGTGGTGAAAAACTGTTTTTT	CSAAEEGGEKLFF
many	TRBD2	TRBV7-2	TRBJ2-1	TGTGCCAGCAGCTTAGTGGGGCTAGCGGGCAATGAGCAGTTCTTC	CASSLVGLAGNEQFF
many	TRBD1	TRBV7-2	TRBJ2-3	TGTGCCAGCAGCTGGGACAGGCAGGATACGCAGTATTTT	CASSWDRQDTQYF
many	-	TRBV15	TRBJ1-2	TGTGCCACCAGCAGAGATTCAACGAGTTATGGCTACACCTTC	CATSRDSTSYGYTF
many	TRBD1	TRBV6-1	TRBJ1-5	TGTGCCAGCACCGGACAGGGGGATCCCTACAATCAGCCCCAGCATTTT	CASTGQGDPYNQPQHF
many	TRBD2	TRBV12-3/TRBV12-4	TRBJ2-3	TGTGCCAGCAGTTTAGACCGGGGGGGAAGAACAGATACGCAGTATTTT	CASSLDRGGRTDTQYF
many	TRBD1	TRBV5-1	TRBJ2-3	TGCGCCAGCAGCTTACAGGGGCTTGGCACAGATACGCAGTATTTT	CASSLQGLGTDTQYF
-	TRBD1	TRBV29-1	TRBJ2-1	TGCAGCGTTGCAGTAGGGACAGGGATCAGCAATGAGCAGTTCTTC	CSVAVGTGISNEQFF
few	-	TRBV28	TRBJ2-6	TGTGCCAGCAGTATGACTAGTTCTGGGGCCAACGTCCTGACTTTC	CASSMTSSGANVLTF
few	TRBD2	TRBV7-8	TRBJ2-3	TGTGCCAGCAGCCCACCCTCTCCGCTAGCGGGTGGCACAGATACGCAGTATTTT	CASSPPSPLAGGTDTQYF
few	-	TRBV6-1	TRBJ2-6	TGTGCCAGCAGGGAAAGAGGGGGGCGCGGAACCGGGGCCAACGTCCTGACTTTC	CASRERGGRGTGANVLTF
many	-	TRBV6-1	TRBJ2-3	TGTGCCAGCAGTTCTTACGGTCCCACAGATACGCAGTATTTT	CASSSYGPTDTQYF
many	TRBD1	TRBV24-1	TRBJ2-7	TGTGCCACCAGTGAAGCCGGGACAGGGGTGGGTGAGCAGTACTTC	CATSEAGTGVGEQYF
few	TRBD1	TRBV5-5	TRBJ1-4	TGTGCCAGCAGCGACTTTACAGGGGCGTCTAATGAAAAACTGTTTTTT	CASSDFTGASNEKLFF
many	-	TRBV30	TRBJ1-5	TGTGCCTGGAGTCATGACAGATATAGCAATCAGCCCCAGCATTTT	CAWSHDRYSNQPQHF
-	TRBD1	TRBV12-3/TRBV12-4	TRBJ1-2	TGTGCCAGCAGTTTAAACACAGGGGTTGGCTACACCTTC	CASSLNTGVGYTF
-	TRBD1	TRBV30	TRBJ1-2	TGTGCCTGGAGGATCGACAGGGTCGCCTATGGCTACACCTTC	CAWRIDRVAYGYTF
many	-	TRBV20-1	TRBJ2-7	TGCAGTGCCCGAACATATGGGGGCCGATCCTACGAGCAGTACTTC	CSARTYGGRSYEQYF
-	TRBD2	TRBV5-6	TRBJ2-1	TGTGCCAGCAGCATACCGGGACTAGCGGGGGGCCAATATTTAAATGAGCAGTTCTTC	CASSIPGLAGGQYLNEQFF
few	TRBD2	TRBV6-1	TRBJ2-1	TGTGCCAGCAAACGGACTAGCGGGGGGGATTGGCAGTTCTTC	CASKRTSGGDWQFF
few	-	TRBV5-1	TRBJ1-5	TGCGCCAGCAGCCCGCTTCCGGATTATCAGCCCCAGCATTTT	CASSPLPDYQPQHF
many	-	TRBV28	TRBJ1-5	TGTGCCAGCAGTTTAGAACAGGGTTATCAGCCCCAGCATTTT	CASSLEQGYQPQHF
many	-	TRBV18	TRBJ1-2	TGTGCCAGCTCACTCGGGACATTCGAGAGGTACACCTTC	CASSLGTFERYTF
few	-	TRBV6-1	TRBJ2-2	TGTGCCAGCTTAGTCACCGGGGAGCTGTTTTTT	CASLVTGELFF
many	-	TRBV4-2	TRBJ2-7	TGTGCCAGCAGCCAGGAGGACAGTGGGAACCACGAGCAGTACTTC	CASSQEDSGNHEQYF
-	TRBD1	TRBV4-1	TRBJ1-6	TGCGCCAGCAGCCAAGATTCGAACCCGGGGACAGGGGGAAATTCACCCCTCCACTTT	CASSQDSNPGTGGNSPLHF
few	-	TRBV2	TRBJ2-7	TGTGCCAGCGCTGGGGGGCAGTCCTACGAGCAGTACTTC	CASAGGQSYEQYF
many	-	TRBV28	TRBJ1-1	TGTGCCAGCAGTTATAGGCCGGGATTGGCTTTCTTT	CASSYRPGLAFF
many	TRBD2	TRBV7-8	TRBJ2-1	TGTGCCAGCAGCTTAGTGTCTGGGACTAACTCCTACAATGAGCAGTTCTTC	CASSLVSGTNSYNEQFF
many	-	TRBV20-1	TRBJ1-6	TGCAGTGCTAGAGATCCCCGACAGGCAAATTCACCCCTCCACTTT	CSARDPRQANSPLHF
many	TRBD2	TRBV7-8	TRBJ2-3	TGTGCCAGCAGCTTAGGAGGGCTGGCTAGCGGGGGGGCCACTACAGATACGCAGTATTTT	CASSLGGLASGGATTDTQYF
many	TRBD1	TRBV9	TRBJ1-4	TGTGCCAGCAGCCACGACAGGGGGCCAACTAATGAAAAACTGTTTTTT	CASSHDRGPTNEKLFF
many	TRBD2	TRBV28	TRBJ2-3	TGTGCCAGCAGTACGGGGGGGGAGGGCCTCGAGGATACGCAGTATTTT	CASSTGGEGLEDTQYF
many	TRBD1	TRBV7-8	TRBJ1-2	TGTGCCAGCAGCCGGGGACAGGGTGTCCGCTTTGGCCCTAACTATGGCTACACCTTC	CASSRGQGVRFGPNYGYTF
-	TRBD2	TRBV5-1	TRBJ2-5	TGCGCCAGCAGTACTAGCGGGGCTGAGACCCAGTACTTC	CASSTSGAETQYF
-	-	TRBV7-9	TRBJ1-4	TGTGCCAGCAGCGACCCGGGACAAGCTAATGAAAAACTGTTTTTT	CASSDPGQANEKLFF
many	-	TRBV28	TRBJ2-5	TGTGCCAGCACCAACCGGGAGACCCAGTACTTC	CASTNRETQYF
many	TRBD1	TRBV15	TRBJ2-5	TGTGCCACCAGCAGTCTACAGGGGGTAAATCGAGAGACCCAGTACTTC	CATSSLQGVNRETQYF
many	-	TRBV20-1	TRBJ1-2	TGCAGTGCTACCCTCCCAGCTGGCTACACCTTC	CSATLPAGYTF
many	-	TRBV6-1	TRBJ1-5	TGTGCCAGCAGTTCCCCATCTTTGGGGCAGCCCCAGCATTTT	CASSSPSLGQPQHF
many	TRBD1	TRBV28	TRBJ2-1	TGTGCCAGCAGTACCAGGGACAGGGCCTCCTACAATGAGCAGTTCTTC	CASSTRDRASYNEQFF
-	TRBD1	TRBV5-1	TRBJ1-6	TGCGCCAGCAGCTTGGAAGGGACAGGAAGGTCACCCCTCCACTTT	CASSLEGTGRSPLHF
many	-	TRBV7-2	TRBJ1-1	TGTGCCAGCAGCATAGACAATGGTATGGGCACTGAAGCTTTCTTT	CASSIDNGMGTEAFF